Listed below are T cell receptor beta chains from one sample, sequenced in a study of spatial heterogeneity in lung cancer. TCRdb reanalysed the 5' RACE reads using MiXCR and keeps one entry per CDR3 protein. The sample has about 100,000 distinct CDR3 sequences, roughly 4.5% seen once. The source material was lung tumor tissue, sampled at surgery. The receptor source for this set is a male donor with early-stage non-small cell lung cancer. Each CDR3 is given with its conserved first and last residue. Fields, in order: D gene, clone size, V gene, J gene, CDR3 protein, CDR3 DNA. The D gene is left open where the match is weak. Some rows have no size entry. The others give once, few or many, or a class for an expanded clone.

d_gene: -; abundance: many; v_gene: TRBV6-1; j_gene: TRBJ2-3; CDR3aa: CASSEGYRADTQYF; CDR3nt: TGTGCCAGCAGTGAAGGGTACAGGGCAGATACGCAGTATTTT
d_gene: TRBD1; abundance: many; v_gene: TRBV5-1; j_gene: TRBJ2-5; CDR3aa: CASSPWTGGETQYF; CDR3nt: TGCGCCAGCAGCCCTTGGACAGGAGGCGAGACCCAGTACTTC
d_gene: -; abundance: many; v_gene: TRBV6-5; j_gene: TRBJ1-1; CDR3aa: CASSWAGNTEAFF; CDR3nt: TGTGCCAGCAGCTGGGCAGGGAACACTGAAGCTTTCTTT
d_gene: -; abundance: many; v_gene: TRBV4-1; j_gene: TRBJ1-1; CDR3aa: CASSQPITGNAAKDTEAFF; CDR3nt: TGCGCCAGCAGCCAACCAATTACAGGGAATGCGGCGAAGGACACTGAAGCTTTCTTT
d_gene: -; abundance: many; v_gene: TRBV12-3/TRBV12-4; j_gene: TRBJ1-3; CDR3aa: CASTKGRFSGNTIYF; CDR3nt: TGTGCCAGCACAAAAGGACGGTTCTCTGGAAACACCATATATTTT
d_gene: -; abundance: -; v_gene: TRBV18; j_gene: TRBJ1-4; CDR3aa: CASSPPGGAYEKLFF; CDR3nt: TGTGCCAGCTCACCACCGGGAGGGGCCTATGAAAAACTGTTTTTT
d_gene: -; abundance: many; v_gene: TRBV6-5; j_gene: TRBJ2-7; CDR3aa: CASSYEADHYEQYF; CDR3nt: TGTGCCAGCAGTTACGAAGCGGACCACTACGAGCAGTACTTC
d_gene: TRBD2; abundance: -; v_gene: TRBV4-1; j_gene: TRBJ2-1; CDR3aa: CASSSRQAGGFEQFF; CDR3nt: TGCGCCAGCAGCTCACGACAAGCGGGAGGGTTTGAGCAGTTCTTC
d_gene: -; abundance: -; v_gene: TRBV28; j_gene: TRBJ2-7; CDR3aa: CASEKRGSSYEQYF; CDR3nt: TGTGCCAGCGAGAAGAGAGGGTCTAGTTACGAGCAGTACTTC
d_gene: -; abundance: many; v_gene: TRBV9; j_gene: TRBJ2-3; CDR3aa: CASSVTPSGTDTQYF; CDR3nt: TGTGCCAGCAGCGTCACCCCTAGTGGCACAGATACGCAGTATTTT
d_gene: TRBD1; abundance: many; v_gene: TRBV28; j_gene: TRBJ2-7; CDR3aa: CASNPGDRDVHEQYF; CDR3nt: TGTGCCAGCAACCCCGGGGACAGGGATGTCCACGAGCAGTACTTC
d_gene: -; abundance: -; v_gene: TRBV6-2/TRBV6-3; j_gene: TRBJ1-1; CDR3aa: CASIKPGRPEAFF; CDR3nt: TGTGCCAGCATCAAACCCGGGCGGCCTGAAGCTTTCTTT
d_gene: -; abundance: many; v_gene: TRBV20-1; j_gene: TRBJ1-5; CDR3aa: CSAKKESGRQPQHF; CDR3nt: TGCAGTGCTAAAAAGGAGTCGGGGAGACAGCCCCAGCATTTT